The 13 T cell receptor beta chains given below trace back to one sample, sequenced in a study of shared clonotypes between healthy human individuals. This table comes from immunoSEQ multiplex PCR, and its TCRdb copy is limited to in-frame clones, with some not included. Of roughly 510,000 clones listed, about 79% are singletons. Sequencing was performed on PBMCs. These receptors were collected from a woman aged 40 to 50 in good health. Some clones in this sample may be carry-over from other donors' samples.

Concerning this clone itself: The sample contains more than one DNA sequence encoding this CDR3. This chain uses TRBV6-5 with TRBJ2-3, with 9 bases matching TRBD1. The CDR3 consists of 14 residues. The V and J ends lost 2 bases and 6 bases, in that order; junction bases with no gene match: 3. The V gene's germline CDR1 is MNHEY and CDR2 SVGAGI. CDR3 in DNA: TGTGCCAGCAGTTACGGACAGGGGACGGATACGCAGTATTTT. It is translated as CASSYGQGTDTQYF.

The chain joins TRBV19 to TRBJ2-7; no definite D call. Trimming left V 6 bases short and J 3 bases short, with 15 bases between. CDR1 is LNHDA and CDR2 is SQIVND in the germline V gene (reference sequence). CDR3 size: 14 residues. CDR3 sequence (DNA): TGTGCCAGTAGCATTTCCTTAGGGATCTACGAGCAGTACTTC. This gives the protein CASSISLGIYEQYF.

The V gene is TRBV19, the J gene TRBJ1-2; D gene uncertain. The germline V and J ends were trimmed by 3 bases and 4 bases, with 9 bases remaining between them. The CDR3 covers 13 residues. CDR1 LNHDA and CDR2 SQIVND come from the germline V gene (reference sequence). CDR3 region: CASSMDGSYGYTF. The CDR3 DNA sequence: TGTGCCAGTAGTATGGACGGCTCCTATGGCTACACCTTC. Full variable domain (rest looked up from reference TRBV19 and TRBJ1-2): DGGITQSPKYLFRKEGQNVTLSCEQNLNHDAMYWYRQDPGQGLRLIYYSQIVNDFQKGDIAEGYSVSREKKESFPLTVTSAQKNPTAFYLCASSMDGSYGYTFGSGTRLTVV.

V gene TRBV30 combines with J gene TRBJ1-4, with 9 bases matching TRBD1. The trim removed 3 bases at V and 7 bases at J, leaving 9 bases unmatched. Germline lookup yields CDR1 GTSNPN and CDR2 SVGIG (reference sequence). The CDR3 covers 15 residues. In nucleotides, the CDR3 is TGTGCCTGGAGCCCCTTGGGGACAGGGCGTGAAAAACTGTTTTTT. It is translated as CAWSPLGTGREKLFF.

The chain couples TRBV10-3 to TRBJ2-1; 7 positions match TRBD1. V lost 10 bases, J lost 7 bases, and 4 bases stayed unmatched. Looked up from germline, CDR1 is ENHRY and CDR2 is SYGVKD. The CDR3 is 11 residues long. CDR3 bases: TGTGCCACTGAACAGGGGAATGAGCAGTTCTTC. Translating gives CATEQGNEQFF.

This chain connects TRBV6-1 to TRBJ2-3, with D maybe TRBD2 (5 bases). Germline V gene sequence: CDR1 MNHNS, CDR2 SASEGT. CDR3 length: 15 residues. The V end lost 0 bases, the J end lost 2 bases, and 9 bases lay between the germline ends. This CDR3 reads CASSEAGATTDTQYF. CDR3 DNA: TGTGCCAGCAGTGAAGCGGGAGCTACCACAGATACGCAGTATTTT.

CDR3 coding DNA: TGTGCCAGCAGTGAATATGGGGCCTCCTACAATGAGCAGTTCTTC. Amino acid sequence: CASSEYGASYNEQFF. The J gene is TRBJ2-1, the V gene TRBV6-1, with D maybe TRBD1 (5 bases). The germline gives CDR1 MNHNS, CDR2 SASEGT. CDR3 length: 15 residues. The ends were cut back, 2 bases at V and 0 bases at J, with 8 bases in the middle.

This clone occurred a few times. The rearrangement uses TRBV28 and TRBJ1-5, with D possibly being TRBD1 (6 bases). CDR1 and CDR2 from the germline V gene are MDHEN and SYDVKM. The CDR3 is made up of 16 amino acids. V was cut by 0 bases and J by 9 bases, with 18 bases left in between. The CDR3 bases are TGTGCCAGCAGTTTATGGGCAGGGGTAATGGTCCGGCCCCAGCATTTT. This translates into CASSLWAGVMVRPQHF.

The rearrangement joins TRBV7-9 to TRBJ1-1, with D unresolved. Germline loops: CDR1 SEHNR, CDR2 FQNEAQ (reference sequence). The CDR3 spans 14 residues. The V and J ends lost 0 bases and 6 bases respectively, with 11 bases between them. DNA for the CDR3: TGTGCCAGCAGCTTAGCTCAAAATCGGGCTGAAGCTTTCTTT. Translation: CASSLAQNRAEAFF.

The genes are TRBV4-3 and TRBJ1-2; no reliable D call. V was trimmed by 0 bases and J by 6 bases, leaving 14 bases between them. The CDR3 is 15 residues long. The V gene's germline CDR1 is LGHNA and CDR2 YSLEER. DNA of the CDR3: TGCGCCAGCAGCCAAGATGTACTGGGTGAGAATGGCTACACCTTC. Protein product: CASSQDVLGENGYTF.

The chain employs TRBV6-1 and TRBJ2-7; 10 nucleotides match TRBD2. CDR3 length equals 15 residues. Germline lookup yields CDR1 MNHNS and CDR2 SASEGT. The ends lost 8 bases at V and 4 bases at J; junction bases unmatched: 11. For the CDR3, the DNA is TGTGCCAGCGCTCCCCCGGGGACTAGCGATTACGAGCAGTACTTC. Encoded protein: CASAPPGTSDYEQYF.

The chain uses TRBV28 and TRBJ1-2; D not certain. The germline CDR1 and CDR2 sequences are MDHEN and SYDVKM. Deletions cut 5 bases from V and 2 bases from J, with 12 bases between. The CDR3 consists of 14 residues. CDR3 in DNA: TGTGCCAGCAGTCCCTACGACCGGAACTATGGCTACACCTTC. Protein product: CASSPYDRNYGYTF.

This clone was observed a single time. The chain couples TRBV7-9 to TRBJ2-7; no clear D. From germline, CDR1 is SEHNR and CDR2 FQNEAQ (reference sequence). The CDR3 is made up of 12 amino acids. With 5 bases removed from V and 0 bases from J, the gap between germline ends came to 5 bases. As DNA, the CDR3 is TGTGCCAGCAGCACGGACTCCTACGAGCAGTACTTC. The encoded protein is CASSTDSYEQYF.